Detailed here is one T cell receptor beta chain. Its antigen is unknown. Specified time point: week 23, last vaccination. Doses comprised 300 ug of mutant IDH1 20-mer peptide each, plus topical imiquimod. Looked up from germline, CDR1 is SEHNR and CDR2 is FQNEAQ (reference sequence). V gave up 1 base and J gave up 8 bases, with 14 bases separating them. This CDR3 contains 15 residues. The data were obtained in a study of a mutant IDH1 vaccine in newly diagnosed glioma. Study overall: Males made up approximately 60% and females approximately 40% of treated patients, whose mean age was around 40 years.

The method was immunoSEQ multiplex PCR; TCRdb's version includes in-frame clones alone and lacks a portion of them. The table shows some 29,000 clones, with roughly four fifths occurring only once. Study-level findings and limits: No link was apparently found between pseudoprogression and changes in top peripheral T cell clonotypes.

Source: PBMCs, taken from a glioma patient whose treatment included an IDH1 peptide vaccine. The rearrangement joins TRBV7-9 to TRBJ1-4, with D maybe TRBD1 (5 bases). This receptor was obtained from a woman aged 25 to 45 with glioma. This CDR3 reads CASSLESPTDEKLFF. As DNA, the CDR3 is TGTGCCAGCAGCTTAGAAAGTCCGACAGACGAAAAACTGTTTTTT.